This T cell receptor (beta chain) was documented in a study of T-cell reconstitution after alpha-beta-depleted transplantation in children. Notes on the study in general: In patients about two months after transplant, alpha-beta T cells reportedly arose from several hundred expanded graft clones.

Germline CDR1 reads LGHNA; CDR2 reads YSLEER. The junction had 12 bases not matched to a gene; V was cut back by 6 bases and J by 3 bases. The CDR3 sequence is 16 residues long. Researchers prepared the TCRbeta library using unique molecular identifiers, the study reports. From the PCR reads, TCRdb called clonotypes with MiXCR, one entry per CDR3 protein. The profile covers roughly 200,000 distinct CDR3 sequences, with about 7% appearing a single time and approximately 6% taken by the ten largest. In its sample, this clonotype was seen many times. Its antigen is unknown. The rearrangement joins TRBV4-3 to TRBJ2-7, with 9 bases identical to TRBD1. The source of this sequence is a boy between 2 and 15 years old with acute lymphoblastic leukemia, due to receive a stem cell transplant. Sample: PBMCs, taken before TCRalphabeta/CD19-depleted stem cell transplant. CDR3 DNA: TGCGCCAGCAGTCTAGGTGGGACAGGGAGATTCTACGAGCAGTACTTC. Encoded protein: CASSLGGTGRFYEQYF.